The clone carrying this T cell receptor beta chain was recorded a few times. What it binds is not known. TCRdb independently ran MiXCR on the RT-PCR reads; one entry per CDR3 protein. The sample yields hundreds of thousands of distinct CDR3 sequences, less than 10% seen once. This record belongs to a study of response to subunit inactivated influenza vaccine. The CDR3 totals 12 residues. The germline CDR1 and CDR2 sequences are SEHNR and FQNEAQ (reference sequence). V was cut by 5 bases and J by 6 bases, with 11 bases left in between. General observations from the study: After each seasonal influenza vaccination, few new T cells are recruited, the authors suggested.

Sequenced here: PBMCs from blood, sampled around 25 months after vaccination. The sequence came from a man aged 50 to 69 who received an inactivated influenza vaccine. The V and J genes are TRBV7-9 and TRBJ2-7; tentative D call: TRBD2 (5 bases). DNA for the CDR3: TGTGCCAGCAGCCCCAGAGGGCCCGAGCAGTACTTC. Translation: CASSPRGPEQYF.